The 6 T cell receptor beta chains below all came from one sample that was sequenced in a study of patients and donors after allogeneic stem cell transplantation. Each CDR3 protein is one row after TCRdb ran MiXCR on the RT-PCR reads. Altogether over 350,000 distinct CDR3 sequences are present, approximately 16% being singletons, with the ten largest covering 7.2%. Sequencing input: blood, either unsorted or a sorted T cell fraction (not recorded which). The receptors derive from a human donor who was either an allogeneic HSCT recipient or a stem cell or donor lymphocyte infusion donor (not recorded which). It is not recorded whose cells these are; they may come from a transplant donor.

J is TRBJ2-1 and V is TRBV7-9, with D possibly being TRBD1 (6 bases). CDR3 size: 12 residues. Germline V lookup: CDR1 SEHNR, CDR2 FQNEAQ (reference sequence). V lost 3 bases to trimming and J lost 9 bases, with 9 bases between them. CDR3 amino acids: CASSFQGTEQFF. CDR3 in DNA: TGTGCCAGCAGCTTTCAGGGGACTGAGCAGTTCTTC.

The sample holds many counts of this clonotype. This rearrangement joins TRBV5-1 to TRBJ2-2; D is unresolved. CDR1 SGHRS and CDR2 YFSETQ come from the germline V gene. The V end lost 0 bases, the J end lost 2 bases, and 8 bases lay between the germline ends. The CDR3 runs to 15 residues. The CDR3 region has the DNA TGCGCCAGCAGCTTGGTCGCAAGTAACACCGGGGAGCTGTTTTTT. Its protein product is CASSLVASNTGELFF. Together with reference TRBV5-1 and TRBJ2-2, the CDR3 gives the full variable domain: KAGVTQTPRYLIKTRGQQVTLSCSPISGHRSVSWYQQTPGQGLQFLFEYFSETQRNKGNFPGRFSGRQFSNSRSEMNVSTLELGDSALYLCASSLVASNTGELFFGEGSRLTVL.

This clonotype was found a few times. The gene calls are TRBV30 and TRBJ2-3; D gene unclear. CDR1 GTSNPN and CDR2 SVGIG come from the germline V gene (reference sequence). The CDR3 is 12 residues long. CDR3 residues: CLGKRDTDTQYF. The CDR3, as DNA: TGTTTAGGCAAAAGGGACACAGATACGCAGTATTTT.

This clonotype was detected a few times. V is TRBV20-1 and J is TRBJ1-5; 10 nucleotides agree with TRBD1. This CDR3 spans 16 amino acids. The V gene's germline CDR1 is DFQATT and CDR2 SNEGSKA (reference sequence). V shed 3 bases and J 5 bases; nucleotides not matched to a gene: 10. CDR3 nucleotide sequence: TGCAGTGCTAGGACTAAAGGGACAGGGGTTGATCAGCCCCAGCATTTT. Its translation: CSARTKGTGVDQPQHF.

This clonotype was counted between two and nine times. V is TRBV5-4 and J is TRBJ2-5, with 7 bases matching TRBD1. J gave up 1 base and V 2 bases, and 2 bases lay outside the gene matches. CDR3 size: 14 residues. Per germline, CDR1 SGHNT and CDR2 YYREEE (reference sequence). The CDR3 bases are TGTGCCAGCAGCTTCAGGACAGGCCAAGAGACCCAGTACTTC. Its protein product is CASSFRTGQETQYF.

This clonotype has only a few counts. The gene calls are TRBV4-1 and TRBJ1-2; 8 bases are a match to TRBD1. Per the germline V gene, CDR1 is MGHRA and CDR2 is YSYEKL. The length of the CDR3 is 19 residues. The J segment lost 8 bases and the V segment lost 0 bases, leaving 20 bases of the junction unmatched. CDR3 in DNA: TGCGCCAGCAGCCAAGATCTGCTCAGGGGGCGAGTTTCCCCTGGGGGCTACACCTTC. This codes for CASSQDLLRGRVSPGGYTF.